The source of this TCR beta chain is a study of T cells in Graves' hyperthyroidism and ophthalmopathy. This clonotype came up many times. These patients, aged 18 to 65, had recently diagnosed hyperthyroidism lasting under 2 months. Source material for PBMCs was more than 7.5 ml fresh peripheral blood. The V and J ends lost 0 bases and 6 bases respectively, with 7 bases between them. The CDR3 spans 12 residues. Per germline, CDR1 SGHDT and CDR2 YYEEEE. Amplification targeted TCR beta CDR3 regions from RNA transcripts. The HTBI primer set was used in a first-round RT-PCR of the TCR CDR3. TCRdb re-derived calls from the multiplex PCR reads in MiXCR, one entry per CDR3 protein. The sample lists about 500,000 distinct CDR3 sequences; approximately 15% were seen once.

The specimen sequenced was blood. This chain uses TRBV5-6 with TRBJ2-7; D remains unclear. This TCR derives from a young woman with Graves' hyperthyroidism. CDR3 coding DNA: TGTGCCAGCAGCTTGGGCGCGTCCGAGCAGTACGTC. Protein: CASSLGASEQYV.